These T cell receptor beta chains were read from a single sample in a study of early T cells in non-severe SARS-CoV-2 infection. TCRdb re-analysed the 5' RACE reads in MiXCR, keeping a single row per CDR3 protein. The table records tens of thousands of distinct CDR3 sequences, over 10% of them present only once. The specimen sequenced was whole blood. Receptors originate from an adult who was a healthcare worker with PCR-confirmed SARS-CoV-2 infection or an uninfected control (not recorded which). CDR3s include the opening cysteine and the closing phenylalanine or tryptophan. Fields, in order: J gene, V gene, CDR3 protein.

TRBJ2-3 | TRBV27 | CASSLQPAADTQYF
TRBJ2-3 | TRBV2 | CASRTSGGTDTQYF
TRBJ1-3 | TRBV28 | CASSQGFYSGNTIYF
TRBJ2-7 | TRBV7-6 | CASSLSAAEQYF
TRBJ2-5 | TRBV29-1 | CSVVWLAAQETQYF
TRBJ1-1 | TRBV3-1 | CASSPSGEAGVAFF
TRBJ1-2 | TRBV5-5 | CASSWGQGLGYTF
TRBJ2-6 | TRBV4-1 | CASRATGANVLTF
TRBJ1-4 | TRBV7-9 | CASSFPGTGHEKLSF
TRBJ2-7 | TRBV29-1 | CSVDTGTRYEQYF
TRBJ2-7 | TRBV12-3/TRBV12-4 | CASSREQVRGYEQYF
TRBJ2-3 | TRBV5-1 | CASSWAGSTDTQYF
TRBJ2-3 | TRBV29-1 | CSVDFGSTSTDTQYF
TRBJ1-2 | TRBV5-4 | CASSSDLRDRVYGYTF
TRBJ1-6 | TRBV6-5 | CASSFETGAYNSPLHF
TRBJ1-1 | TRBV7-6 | CASSLVLGGVTNTEAFF
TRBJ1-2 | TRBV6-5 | CASSYGTNYGYTF
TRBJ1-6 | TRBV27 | CASSLAGSSNSPLHF
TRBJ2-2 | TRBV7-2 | CASSLGVNTGELFF
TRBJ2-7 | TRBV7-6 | CASSLETSGVYEQYF
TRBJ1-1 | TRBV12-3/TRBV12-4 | CASSLRFGSEAFF
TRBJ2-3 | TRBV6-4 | CASSDSIGGADTQYF
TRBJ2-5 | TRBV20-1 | CSARVRGHETQYF
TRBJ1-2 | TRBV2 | CASSADPGLYGYTF
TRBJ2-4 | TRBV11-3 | CASSNNAGLAKNIQYF
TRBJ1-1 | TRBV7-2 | CASSGLQGDEAFF
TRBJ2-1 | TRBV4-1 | CASSQDIGGVKNEQFF
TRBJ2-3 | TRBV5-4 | CASSSGTGRKDTQYF
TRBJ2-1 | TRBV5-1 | CASSLLRDRTYNEQFF
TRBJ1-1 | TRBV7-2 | CASSLGQSVTEAFF
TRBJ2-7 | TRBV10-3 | CAISESTRVSYEQYF
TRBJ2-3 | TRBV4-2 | CASRGGATTDTQYF
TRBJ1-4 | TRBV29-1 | CSVVNNEKLFF
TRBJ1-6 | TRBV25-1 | CASSESAGNYSPLHF
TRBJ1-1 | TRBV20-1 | CSARRDILAFF
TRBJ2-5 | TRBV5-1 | CASSLEGRGHETQYF
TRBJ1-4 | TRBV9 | CASSGGAVEKLFF
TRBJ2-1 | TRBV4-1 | CASSQRSLAVSYNEQFF
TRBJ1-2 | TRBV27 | CASSLSTGGNGYTF
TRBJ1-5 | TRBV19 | CASSILPGGNQPQHF
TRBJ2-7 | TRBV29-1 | CSVSWQANYEQYF
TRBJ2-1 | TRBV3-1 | CASSQGSYNEQFF
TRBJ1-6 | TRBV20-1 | CSASLGQNNSPLHF
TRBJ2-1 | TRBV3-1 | CASSLTSGGSNEQFF
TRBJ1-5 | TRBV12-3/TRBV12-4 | CASTQGLGNQPQHF
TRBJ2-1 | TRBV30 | CAWSVGTLFF
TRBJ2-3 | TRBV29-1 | CSVWTGPTDTQYF
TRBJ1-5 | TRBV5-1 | CASTSGPNQPQHF
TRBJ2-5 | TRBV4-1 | CASSQSGLVAETQYF
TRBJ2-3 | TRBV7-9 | CASSSSGGATTQYF
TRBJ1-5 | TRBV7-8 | CASSATGAAEQPQHF
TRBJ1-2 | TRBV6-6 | CASSPPQTGPFYGYTF
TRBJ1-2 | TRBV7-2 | CASSLAPADYGYTF
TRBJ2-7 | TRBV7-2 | CASNTNWDYEQYF
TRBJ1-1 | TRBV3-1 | CASSPGQDETGAFF